This section outlines one T cell receptor beta chain sequence together with its context. Its target is unknown. One junction end disagrees with the germline gene, perhaps due to a read error. It was 5'RACE with constant-segment primers that produced the TCR alpha and TCR beta cDNA libraries, which carried sample barcodes and UMIs. TCRdb independently ran MiXCR on the 5' RACE reads; one entry per CDR3 protein. The repertoire has approximately 210,000 distinct CDR3 sequences, around 30% of them found once; the top ten carry 11%. Per germline, CDR1 MNHEY and CDR2 SVGEGT. This CDR3 spans 13 amino acids. This entry comes from a study of T-cell memory formation after mild COVID-19. General observations from the study: The study found balanced CD4/CD8 in clones contracting day 15 to 85 and a CD4+ lean in later expanders.

The J gene is TRBJ2-1, the V gene TRBV6-2 or TRBV6-3, with D unresolved. Specimen: PBMCs or a T cell subset sorted from them (not recorded which). The receptor was isolated from an adult woman who had mild COVID-19 (a few samples of this study predate the infection). Cell type and time point are not known. The CDR3 nucleotides are TGTGACAGCAGTTACCCCCATCTCAATGAGCAGTTCTTC. Translating gives CDSSYPHLNEQFF.